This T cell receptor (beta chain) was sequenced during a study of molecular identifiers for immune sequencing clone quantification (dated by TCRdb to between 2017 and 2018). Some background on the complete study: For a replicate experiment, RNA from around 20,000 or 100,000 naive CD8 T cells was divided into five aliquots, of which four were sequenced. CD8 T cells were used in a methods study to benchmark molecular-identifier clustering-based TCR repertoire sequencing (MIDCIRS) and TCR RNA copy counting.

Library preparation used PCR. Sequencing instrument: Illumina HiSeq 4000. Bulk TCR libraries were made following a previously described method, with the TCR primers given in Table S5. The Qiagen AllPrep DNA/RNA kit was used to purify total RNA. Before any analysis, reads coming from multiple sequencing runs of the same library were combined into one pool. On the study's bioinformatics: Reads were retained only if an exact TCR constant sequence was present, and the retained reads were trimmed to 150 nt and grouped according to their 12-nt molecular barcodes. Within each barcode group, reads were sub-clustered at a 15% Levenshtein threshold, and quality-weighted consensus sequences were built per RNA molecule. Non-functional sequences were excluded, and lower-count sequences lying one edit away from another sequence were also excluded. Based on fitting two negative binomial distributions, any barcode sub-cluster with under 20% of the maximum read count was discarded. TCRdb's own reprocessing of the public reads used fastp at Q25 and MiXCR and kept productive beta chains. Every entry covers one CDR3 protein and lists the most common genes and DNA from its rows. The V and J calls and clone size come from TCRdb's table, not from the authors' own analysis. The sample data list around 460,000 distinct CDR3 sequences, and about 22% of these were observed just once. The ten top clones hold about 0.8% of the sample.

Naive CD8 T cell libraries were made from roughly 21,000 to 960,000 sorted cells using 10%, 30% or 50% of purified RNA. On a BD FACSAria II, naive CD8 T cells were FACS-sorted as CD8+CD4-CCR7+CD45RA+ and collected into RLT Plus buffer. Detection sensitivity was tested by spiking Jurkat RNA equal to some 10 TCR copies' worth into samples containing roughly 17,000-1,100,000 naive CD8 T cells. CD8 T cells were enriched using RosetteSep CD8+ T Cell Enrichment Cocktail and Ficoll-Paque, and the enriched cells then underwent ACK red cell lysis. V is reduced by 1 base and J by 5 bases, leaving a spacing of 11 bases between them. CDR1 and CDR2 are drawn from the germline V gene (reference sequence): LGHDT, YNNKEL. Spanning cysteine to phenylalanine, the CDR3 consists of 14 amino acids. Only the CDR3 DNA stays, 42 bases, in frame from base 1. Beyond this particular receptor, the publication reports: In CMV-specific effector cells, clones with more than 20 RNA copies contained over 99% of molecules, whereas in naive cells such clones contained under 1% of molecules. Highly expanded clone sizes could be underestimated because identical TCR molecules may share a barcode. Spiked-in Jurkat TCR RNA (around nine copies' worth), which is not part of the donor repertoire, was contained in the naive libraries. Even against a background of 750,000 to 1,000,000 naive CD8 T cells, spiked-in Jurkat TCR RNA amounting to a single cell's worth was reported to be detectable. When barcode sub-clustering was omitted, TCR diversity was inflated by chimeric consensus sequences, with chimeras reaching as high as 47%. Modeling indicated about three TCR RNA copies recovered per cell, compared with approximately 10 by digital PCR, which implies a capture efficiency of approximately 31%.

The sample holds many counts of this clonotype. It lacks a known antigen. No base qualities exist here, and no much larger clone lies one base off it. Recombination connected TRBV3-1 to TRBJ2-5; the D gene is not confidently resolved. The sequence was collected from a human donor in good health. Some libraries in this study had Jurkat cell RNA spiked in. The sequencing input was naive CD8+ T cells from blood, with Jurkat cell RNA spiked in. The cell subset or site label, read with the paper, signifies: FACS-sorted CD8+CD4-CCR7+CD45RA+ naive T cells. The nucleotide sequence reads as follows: TGTGCCAGCAGCCAAGTGGCAGATTACGAGACCCAGTACTTC. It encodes CASSQVADYETQYF.